This entry features one TCR beta chain sequence. These data belong to a study of blood T cell repertoires in COVID-19. Study background: Collection of acute and convalescent COVID-19 samples took place in the United States, Italy and Spain. Sources were T cells, B-cell-depleted T cells, or PBMCs; the material itself was cDNA or gDNA.

Per the original data handling: Quantification of nucleated cells was approximated via reference gene primer amplification. The data were produced by immunoSEQ multiplex PCR, yet TCRdb's version contains in-frame clones alone and is incomplete. That table gives V, J and clone size, and the DNA gave D and trimming. In the table there are fewer than 250,000 clones, 70% to 90% of which are singletons. V lost 1 base and J 11 bases, leaving 11 bases between the germline ends. Germline V gene data show CDR1 as GTSNPN and CDR2 as SVGIG (reference sequence). The CDR3 sequence is 11 residues long. The source is a man aged 40-55 years with acute or convalescent COVID-19. The genes are TRBV30 and TRBJ1-1; no firm D call. The specimen sequenced was peripheral blood. CDR3 sequence: CAWSGYGEAFF. In DNA form, the CDR3 reads TGTGCCTGGAGTGGCTACGGGGAGGCTTTCTTT.